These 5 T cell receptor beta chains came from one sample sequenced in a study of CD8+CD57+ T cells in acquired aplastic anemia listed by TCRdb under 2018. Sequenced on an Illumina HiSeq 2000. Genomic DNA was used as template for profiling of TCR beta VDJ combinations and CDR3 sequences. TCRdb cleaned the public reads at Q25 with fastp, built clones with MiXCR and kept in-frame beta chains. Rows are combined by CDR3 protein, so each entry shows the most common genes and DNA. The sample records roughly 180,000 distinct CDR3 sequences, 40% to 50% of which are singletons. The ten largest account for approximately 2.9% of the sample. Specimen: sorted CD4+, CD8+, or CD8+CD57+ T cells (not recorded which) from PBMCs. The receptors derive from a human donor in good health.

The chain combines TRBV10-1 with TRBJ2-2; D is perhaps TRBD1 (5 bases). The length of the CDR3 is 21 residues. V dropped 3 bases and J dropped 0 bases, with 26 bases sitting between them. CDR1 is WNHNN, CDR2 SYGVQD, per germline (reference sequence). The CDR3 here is CASSEWEGEVWASSNTGELFF. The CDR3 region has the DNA TGCGCCAGCAGTGAATGGGAAGGGGAAGTATGGGCTTCGTCGAACACCGGGGAGCTGTTTTTT.

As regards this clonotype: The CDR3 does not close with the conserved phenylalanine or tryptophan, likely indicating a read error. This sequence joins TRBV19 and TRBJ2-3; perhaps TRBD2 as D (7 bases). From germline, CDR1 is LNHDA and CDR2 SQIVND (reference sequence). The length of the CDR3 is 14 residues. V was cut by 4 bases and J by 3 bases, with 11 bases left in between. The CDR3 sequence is CASSTAGATDTQYS. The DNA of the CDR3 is TGTGCCAGTAGTACTGCGGGGGCAACAGATACGCAGTATTCT.

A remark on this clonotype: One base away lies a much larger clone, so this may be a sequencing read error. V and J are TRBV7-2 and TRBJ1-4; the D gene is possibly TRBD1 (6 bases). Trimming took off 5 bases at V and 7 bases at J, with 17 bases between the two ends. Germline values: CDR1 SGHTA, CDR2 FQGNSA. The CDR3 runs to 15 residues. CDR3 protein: CASSTDGGRVEKLFF. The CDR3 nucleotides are TGTGCCAGCAGCACCGACGGGGGGCGAGTTGAAAAACTGTTTTTT.

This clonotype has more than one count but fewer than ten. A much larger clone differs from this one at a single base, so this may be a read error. The CDR3 nucleotides are TGTGCCAGTAGTATAGGGGGCACTGAAGCTTCCTTT. This gives the protein CASSIGGTEASF. V is TRBV19 and J is TRBJ1-1; a weak D match, TRBD1 (5 bases). CDR1 is LNHDA and CDR2 is SQIVND in the germline V gene (reference sequence). The CDR3 sequence is 12 residues long.

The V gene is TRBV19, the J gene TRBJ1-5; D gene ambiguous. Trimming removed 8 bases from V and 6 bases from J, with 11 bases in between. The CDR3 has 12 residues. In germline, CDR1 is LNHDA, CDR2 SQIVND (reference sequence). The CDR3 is CASAGVLQPQHF. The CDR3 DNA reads TGTGCCAGTGCTGGGGTCCTTCAGCCCCAGCATTTT.